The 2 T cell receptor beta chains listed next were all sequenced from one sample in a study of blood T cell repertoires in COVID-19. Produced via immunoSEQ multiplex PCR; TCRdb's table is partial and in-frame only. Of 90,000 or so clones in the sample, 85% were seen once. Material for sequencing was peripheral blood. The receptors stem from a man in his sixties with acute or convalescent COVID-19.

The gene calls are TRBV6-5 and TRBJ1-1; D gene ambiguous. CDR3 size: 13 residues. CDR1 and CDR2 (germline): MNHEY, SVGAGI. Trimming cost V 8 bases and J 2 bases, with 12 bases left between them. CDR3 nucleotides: TGTGCCAGCGCCGACACCTTAAACACTGAAGCTTTCTTT. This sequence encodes CASADTLNTEAFF.

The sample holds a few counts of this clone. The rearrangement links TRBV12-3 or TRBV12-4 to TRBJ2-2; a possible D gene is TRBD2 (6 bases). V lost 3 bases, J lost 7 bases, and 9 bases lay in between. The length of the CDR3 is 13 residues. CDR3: CASSFGGVGELFF. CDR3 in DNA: TGTGCCAGCAGTTTTGGAGGGGTCGGGGAGCTGTTTTTT.